A single sample gave rise to the 24 T cell receptor beta chains below, sequenced in a study of CD8+CD57+ T cells in acquired aplastic anemia. For CDR3 and TCR beta VDJ profiling, genomic DNA was the template used. TCRdb reprocessed the reads via MiXCR and lists one record per CDR3 protein. The sample has hundreds of thousands of distinct CDR3 sequences; 65% to 80% are singletons. Sequencing input: sorted CD4+, CD8+, or CD8+CD57+ T cells (not recorded which) from PBMCs. All receptors come from a human donor in good health, serving as a control.

This clonotype appeared once. The rearrangement links TRBV10-1 to TRBJ1-2; D ambiguous. Per the germline V gene, CDR1 is WNHNN and CDR2 is SYGVQD (reference sequence). This CDR3 is built from 14 residues. The chain's CDR3 is CSASGPRSSYGYTF. The CDR3 DNA reads TGCAGTGCTAGTGGGCCCAGGAGTAGTTATGGCTACACCTTC.

V gene TRBV6-1 combines with J gene TRBJ2-5; a weak D match, TRBD1 (6 bases). Trimming removed 1 base at V and 2 bases at J, with 14 bases between. CDR3 length: 16 residues. In germline, CDR1 is MNHNS, CDR2 SASEGT. As DNA, the CDR3 is TGTGCCAGCAGTGAAGGGGTGGACAGCGTTCAAGAGACCCAGTACTTC. Amino acid sequence: CASSEGVDSVQETQYF.

In regard to this clonotype: The conserved phenylalanine or tryptophan normally closing the CDR3 is absent here, so this likely arose from a read error. The gene calls are TRBV7-2 and TRBJ2-4; the D is unclear. CDR3 length: 13 residues. From germline, CDR1 is SGHTA and CDR2 FQGNSA. CDR3 residues: CASSFSAKNTQYY. The CDR3 region has the DNA TGTGCCAGCAGCTTTTCAGCGAAAAACACTCAGTACTAC.

Note on this clonotype: The junction departs from the called germline gene at one end, perhaps through a read error. The rearrangement joins TRBV2 to TRBJ2-5; D may be TRBD2 (6 bases). The CDR3 has 15 amino acids. Germline values: CDR1 SNHLY, CDR2 FYNNEI. The CDR3 region has the DNA TGTGCTAGCACTTTCGGGGCGGGGAAGGACGAGACCCAGTACTTC. The encoded protein is CASTFGAGKDETQYF.

The V and J genes are TRBV7-2 and TRBJ1-4; no definite D call. Germline V gene sequence: CDR1 SGHTA, CDR2 FQGNSA. V dropped 7 bases and J dropped 17 bases, with 23 bases sitting between them. The CDR3 covers 13 residues. CDR3 sequence: CASKPAGGEQLFF. In DNA, the CDR3 is TGTGCCAGCAAGCCCGCCGGCGGTGAGCAGCTTTTTTTT.

The J gene is TRBJ1-3, the V gene TRBV20-1; 11 bases are a match to TRBD1. Germline CDR1 reads DFQATT; CDR2 reads SNEGSKA (reference sequence). The CDR3 consists of 16 residues. With 3 bases clipped from V and 4 bases from J, the junction kept 8 bases outside the gene matches. As DNA, the CDR3 is TGCAGTGCTAGGGTTCCGGGACAGGGGGACGGAAACACCATATATTTT. As protein: CSARVPGQGDGNTIYF.

This rearrangement joins TRBV7-9 to TRBJ2-4; 7 nucleotides line up with TRBD1. The DNA end favors TRBJ2-7, so the J call may be wrong. Per the germline V gene, CDR1 is SEHNR and CDR2 is FQNEAQ (reference sequence). The CDR3 loop spans 14 amino acids. In DNA form, the CDR3 reads TGTGCCAGCAGCGTGGGACAGCCCTCCTACGAGCAGTACTTC. Amino acid sequence: CASSVGQPSYEQYF.

The chain has TRBV12-3 or TRBV12-4 and TRBJ2-3, with TRBD1 matching over 8 bases. CDR3 length: 14 residues. V gave up 5 bases and J gave up 5 bases; unmatched junction bases: 6. The DNA for the CDR3 is TGTGCCAGCAGTCGCCCACAGGGGGTAGATACGCAGTATTTT. It specifies CASSRPQGVDTQYF.

The chain employs TRBV12-3 or TRBV12-4 and TRBJ1-5; TRBD1 aligns across 8 bases. V shed 6 bases, J shed 1 base, and the junction held 5 bases outside the gene matches. The CDR3 sequence is 15 residues long. For the CDR3, the DNA is TGTGCCAGCAGGTTAAGGACAGGGAGCAATCAGCCCCAGCATTTT. It translates to CASRLRTGSNQPQHF.

This clonotype has only a few counts. The chain links TRBV20-1 to TRBJ2-3; D remains unclear. Germline CDR1 reads DFQATT; CDR2 reads SNEGSKA (reference sequence). CDR3 length: 11 amino acids. V was cut by 5 bases and J by 5 bases, with 8 bases left in between. The CDR3 coding sequence is TGCAGTGCTGGACGTGGAGATACGCAGTATTTT. Protein product: CSAGRGDTQYF.

With regard to this clonotype: The limits of the CDR3 on the DNA are not certain, so only TCRdb's listed CDR3 is given. This rearrangement joins TRBV7-2 to TRBJ2-1; TRBD1, the table's D call, was not compared with the DNA. CDR1 is SGHTA and CDR2 is FQGNSA in the germline V gene. The CDR3 has 16 amino acids, counting both end residues. This chain's CDR3 is CASSFGGEAFFGQQFF.

To note about this clonotype: In this CDR3 the conserved last residue, phenylalanine or tryptophan, is missing, so a read error is likely. Because the CDR3's place on the DNA is in doubt, the DNA is left out and the CDR3 is given as listed by TCRdb. V usage is TRBV7-8 and J usage is TRBJ1-5. In germline, CDR1 is SGHVS, CDR2 FQNEAQ. Counting both end residues, the CDR3 totals 13 amino acids. The CDR3 spells CASSLTSGEPEHY.

As for this clonotype: One junction end does not reproduce the germline sequence, and a read error may be involved. The V call is TRBV9, the J call TRBJ2-7; D unclear. The length of the CDR3 is 15 residues. CDR1 SGDLS and CDR2 YYNGEE come from the germline V gene. The CDR3 sequence is CATSNEQRGSYEQYF. CDR3 nucleotide sequence: TGTGCCACCAGCAACGAACAGCGAGGTTCCTACGAGCAGTACTTC.

In its sample, this clonotype was seen many times. The chain joins TRBV5-1 to TRBJ2-1; D might be TRBD1 (5 bases). CDR3 length: 13 amino acids. The V end was cut by 1 base, the J end by 5 bases, with 7 bases between. In germline, CDR1 is SGHRS, CDR2 YFSETQ. CDR3 nucleotides: TGCGCCAGCAGCTTGACAGGAGACAATGAGCAGTTCTTC. Translating it yields CASSLTGDNEQFF.

The chain carries TRBV9 and TRBJ2-5; D might be TRBD1 (5 bases). Trimming cost V 0 bases and J 4 bases, with 7 bases left between them. The CDR3 totals 13 residues. Germline V CDR1 and CDR2: SGDLS, YYNGEE. As DNA, the CDR3 is TGTGCCAGCAGCGTAGGGGGCGCAGAGACCCAGTACTTC. Translation gives CASSVGGAETQYF. Full variable domain (remainder filled in from reference TRBV9 and TRBJ2-5): DSGVTQTPKHLITATGQRVTLRCSPRSGDLSVYWYQQSLDQGLQFLIQYYNGEERAKGNILERFSAQQFPDLHSELNLSSLELGDSALYFCASSVGGAETQYFGPGTRLLVL.

This sequence joins TRBV7-8 and TRBJ2-1, with D possibly TRBD2 on 6 matching bases. The CDR3 has 14 residues. V shed 5 bases and J shed 10 bases, with 18 bases lying between them. The V gene's germline CDR1 is SGHVS and CDR2 FQNEAQ. CDR3 coding DNA: TGTGCCAGCAGCAGCGGGCGTCAGATCGAAGAGCAGTTCTTC. Translation gives CASSSGRQIEEQFF.

The chain has TRBV7-6 and TRBJ2-1; D is tentatively TRBD1 or TRBD2 (5 bases each). The germline CDR1 and CDR2 sequences are SGHVS and FNYEAQ. The CDR3 extends over 15 amino acids. The germline V and J ends were trimmed by 5 bases and 12 bases, with 23 bases remaining between them. The chain's CDR3 is CASSVRFPRGTRQFF. The CDR3 DNA reads as TGTGCCAGCAGCGTACGGTTCCCGAGGGGAACGCGGCAGTTCTTC.

A note on this clonotype: A much larger clone differs from this one at a single base, so this may be a read error. The V and J genes are TRBV3-1 and TRBJ1-5; D unresolved. From germline, CDR1 is LGHDT and CDR2 YNNKEL (reference sequence). The CDR3 has 12 residues. Trimming stripped 11 bases from V and 9 bases from J, with 17 bases between. The CDR3 reads CAGTHFSWPQHF. The CDR3 DNA follows: TGTGCCGGCACCCACTTTTCGTGGCCCCAGCATTTT.

Note on this clonotype: The limits of the CDR3 on the DNA are not certain, so only TCRdb's listed CDR3 is given. The chain combines TRBV9 with TRBJ1-2. The CDR3 is 15 residues long, ends included. Looked up from germline, CDR1 is SGDLS and CDR2 is YYNGEE. The chain's CDR3 is CASGNNQPQHFGDTF.

The sample holds many counts of this clonotype. The V and J genes are TRBV4-1 and TRBJ2-5; D is unclear. V was clipped by 0 bases and J by 5 bases, with 7 bases between them. This CDR3 contains 13 residues. Germline CDR1 is MGHRA and CDR2 is YSYEKL. The CDR3: CASSQDPRETQYF. CDR3 DNA sequence: TGCGCCAGCAGCCAAGATCCCCGGGAGACCCAGTACTTC.

This clonotype was recorded many times. The chain couples TRBV6-5 to TRBJ1-1, with 7 bases matching TRBD1. The ends lost 8 bases at V and 1 base at J; junction bases unmatched: 10. CDR1 and CDR2 (germline): MNHEY, SVGAGI. This CDR3 is built from 15 residues. CDR3 region: CASHGTALENTEAFF. The CDR3 nucleotides read TGTGCCAGCCATGGGACAGCTCTCGAGAACACTGAAGCTTTCTTT.

The V call is TRBV25-1, the J call TRBJ1-2, with no clear D. Germline CDR1 MGHDK, CDR2 SYGVNS. CDR3 size: 14 residues. Trimming cost V 1 base and J 3 bases, with 9 bases left between them. CDR3 protein: CASSEFGRDYGYTF. In DNA, the CDR3 is TGTGCCAGCAGTGAATTCGGCAGAGACTATGGCTACACCTTC.

As to this clonotype: The limits of the CDR3 on the DNA are not certain, so only TCRdb's listed CDR3 is given. The rearrangement links TRBV7-4 to TRBJ2-6; the table gives TRBD1 as D, unverified against the DNA. Germline V gives CDR1 SGHVT, CDR2 SQSDAQ. Termini included, the CDR3 measures 17 amino acids. The CDR3 is CASSLPGTLKLSLVLTF.

This clonotype was detected ten times or more. The CDR3 reads CASSESYGYTF. The CDR3 coding sequence is TGTGCCAGCAGTGAAAGCTATGGCTACACCTTC. The chain employs TRBV11-2 and TRBJ1-2; D gene uncertain. The CDR3 loop spans 11 amino acids. Germline loops: CDR1 SGHAT, CDR2 FQNNGV. Trimming took 6 bases from V and 4 from J, leaving 6 bases between them.